This T cell receptor beta chain emerged from a study of vaccination effects on CD4 cells after COVID-19. Study outcomes and limitations: There was only 1 of 255 vaccine-induced clones in healthy vaccinees that cross-reacted with common cold coronaviruses. Relatively few convalescent patients took part in the study, which had no early post-infection timepoints.

About this clone: Its specificity is unknown.

Germline V lookup: CDR1 MNHNS, CDR2 SASEGT. V was trimmed by 4 bases and J by 0 bases, leaving 18 bases between them. This CDR3 has 17 amino acids. Sequenced by immunoSEQ multiplex PCR; TCRdb stores in-frame clones only, minus some. This sample yields about 37,000 clones, of which 66% are seen a single time; more than 12% belongs to the top ten. Viral peptide pools were used in the ViraFEST assay to expand antigen-specific CD4+ T cells, and sequencing came afterward. The culture ran for nine to ten days, and then CD4+ T cells were isolated. All vaccine recipients tested negative for nucleocapsid antibodies and had never contracted SARS-CoV-2 infection. PBMC cultures contained two million cells per well, around 9.7 IU/ml IL-2 and approximately 9.4 ug/ml peptides.

Specimen: CD4+ T cells from PBMCs cultured with HCoV-OC43 spike peptides, collected before COVID-19 vaccination. Subset indicated: HCoV-OC43 spike overlapping peptide pool stimulation. The sequence derives from a human donor who received a COVID-19 vaccine. The chain is built from TRBV6-1 and TRBJ1-2; D call uncertain. The CDR3 coding sequence is TGTGCCAGCAGTGGCCCGGGATCTGGGAAAGCTAACTATGGCTACACCTTC. It codes for CASSGPGSGKANYGYTF.